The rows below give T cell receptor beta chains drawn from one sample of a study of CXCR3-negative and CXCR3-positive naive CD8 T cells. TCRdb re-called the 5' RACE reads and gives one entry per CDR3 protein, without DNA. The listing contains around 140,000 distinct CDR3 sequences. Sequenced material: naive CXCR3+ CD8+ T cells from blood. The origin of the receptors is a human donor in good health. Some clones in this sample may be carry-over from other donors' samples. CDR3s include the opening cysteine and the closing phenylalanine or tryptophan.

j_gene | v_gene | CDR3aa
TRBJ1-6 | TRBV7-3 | CASSFSPQGDNSPLHF
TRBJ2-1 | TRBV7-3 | CASSLWTGVGYNEQFF
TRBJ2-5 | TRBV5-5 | CASSLATRGQETQYF
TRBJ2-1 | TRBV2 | CASSPALNEQFF
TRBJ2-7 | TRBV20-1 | CSARIAGIYYEQYF
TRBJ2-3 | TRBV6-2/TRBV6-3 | CASSYASGATDTQYF
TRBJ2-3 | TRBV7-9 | CASSGQRSADTQYF
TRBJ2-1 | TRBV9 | CASSVVWGDSYNEQFF
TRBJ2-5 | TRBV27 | CASQGGFQETQYF
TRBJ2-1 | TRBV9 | CASSATSNEQFF
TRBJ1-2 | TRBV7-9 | CASSLPAARPGGGYTF
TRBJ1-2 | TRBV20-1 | CSAWDPTSGLGYTF
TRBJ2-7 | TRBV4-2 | CASSPATSESSYEQYF
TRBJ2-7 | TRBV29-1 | CSVLTGLGEQYF
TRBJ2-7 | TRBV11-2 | CASSQSADEQYF
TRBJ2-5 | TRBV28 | CASSTGTSTQYF
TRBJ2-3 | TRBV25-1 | CASLGEDTQYF
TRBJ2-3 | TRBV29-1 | CSVVTADTQYF
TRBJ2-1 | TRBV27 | CASTHSGGLSYNEQFF
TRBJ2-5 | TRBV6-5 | CASGMRSQETQYF
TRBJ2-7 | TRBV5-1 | CASSTEPGLAGSEQYF
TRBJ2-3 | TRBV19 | CASSWGTDSSTDTQYF
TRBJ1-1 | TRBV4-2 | CASSRLTGGTEAFF
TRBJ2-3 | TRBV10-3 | CAISESTIPADTQYF
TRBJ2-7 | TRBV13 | CASSSQLDEQYF
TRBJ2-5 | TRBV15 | CATSSKDRETQYF
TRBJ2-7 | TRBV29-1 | CSVRQGVYEQYF
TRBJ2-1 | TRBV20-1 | CSAFLRDSSYNEQFF
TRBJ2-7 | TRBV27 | CASSFQAGRYEQYF
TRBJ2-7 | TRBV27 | CASSLDRDTYEQYF
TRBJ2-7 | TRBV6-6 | CASSYSDFADGSYEQYF
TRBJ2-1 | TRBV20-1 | CSASKRLRDSAYNEQFF
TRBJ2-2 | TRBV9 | CASSVIGEARSNTGELFF
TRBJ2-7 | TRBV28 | CASSRVLAGTGYEQYF
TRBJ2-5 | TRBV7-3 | CASSFGTGGETQYF
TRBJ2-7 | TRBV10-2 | CASSPTLVGGSYEQYF
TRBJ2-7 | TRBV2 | CASTMESGRPTYEQYF
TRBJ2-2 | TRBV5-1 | CASSWTPSGGDTGELFF
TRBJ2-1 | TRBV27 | CASETVDHNEQFF
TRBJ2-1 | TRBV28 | CASSLEDRVGGRFF
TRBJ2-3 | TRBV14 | CASSPRDFTDTQYF
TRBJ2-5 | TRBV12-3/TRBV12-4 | CASRAGTSGDETQYF
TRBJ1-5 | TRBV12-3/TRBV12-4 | CASSNQLGGSFNQPQHF
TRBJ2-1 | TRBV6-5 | CASSYSGAGSYNEQFF